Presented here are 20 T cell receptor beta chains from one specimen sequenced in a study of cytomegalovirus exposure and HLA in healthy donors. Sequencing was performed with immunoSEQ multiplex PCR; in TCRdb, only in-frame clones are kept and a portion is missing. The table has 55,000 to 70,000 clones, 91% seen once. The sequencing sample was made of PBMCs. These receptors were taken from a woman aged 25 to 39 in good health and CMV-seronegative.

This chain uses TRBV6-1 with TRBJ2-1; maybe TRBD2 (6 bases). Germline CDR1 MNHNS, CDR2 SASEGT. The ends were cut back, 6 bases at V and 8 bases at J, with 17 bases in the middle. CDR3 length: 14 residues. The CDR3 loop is CASRSAGPPDEQFF. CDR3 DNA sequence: TGTGCCAGCAGGTCCGCGGGGCCCCCCGATGAGCAGTTCTTC.

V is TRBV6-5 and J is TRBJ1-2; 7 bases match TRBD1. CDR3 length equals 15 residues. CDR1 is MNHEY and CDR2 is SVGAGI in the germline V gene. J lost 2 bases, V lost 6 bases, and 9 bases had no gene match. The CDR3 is CASSRITTGNYGYTF. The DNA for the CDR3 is TGTGCCAGCAGCCGAATCACGACAGGGAACTATGGCTACACCTTC.

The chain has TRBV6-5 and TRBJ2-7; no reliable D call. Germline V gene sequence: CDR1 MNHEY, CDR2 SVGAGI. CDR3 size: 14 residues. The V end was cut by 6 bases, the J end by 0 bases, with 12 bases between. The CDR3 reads CASRSSRSSYEQYF. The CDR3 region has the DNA TGTGCCAGCAGAAGCTCTCGTAGCTCCTACGAGCAGTACTTC.

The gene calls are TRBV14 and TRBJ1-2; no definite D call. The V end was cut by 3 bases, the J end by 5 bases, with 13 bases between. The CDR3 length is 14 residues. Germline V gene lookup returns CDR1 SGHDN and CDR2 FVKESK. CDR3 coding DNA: TGTGCCAGCAGCCAGGCACGCGGCGGTTATGGCTACACCTTC. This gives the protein CASSQARGGYGYTF.

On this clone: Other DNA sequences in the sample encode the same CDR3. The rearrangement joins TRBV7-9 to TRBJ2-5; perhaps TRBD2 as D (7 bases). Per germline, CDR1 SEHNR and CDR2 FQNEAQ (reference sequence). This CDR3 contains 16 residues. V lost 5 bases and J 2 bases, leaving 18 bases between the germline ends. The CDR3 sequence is CASSPARGREQETQYF. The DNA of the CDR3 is TGTGCCAGCAGCCCTGCTAGGGGGAGGGAACAAGAGACCCAGTACTTC.

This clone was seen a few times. This chain's CDR3 is CASSLQGERSTEAFF. The DNA for the CDR3 is TGTGCCAGTAGCCTACAGGGTGAGAGGAGTACTGAAGCTTTCTTT. The genes are TRBV19 and TRBJ1-1; possible D gene TRBD1, 6 bases. Germline V gene data show CDR1 as LNHDA and CDR2 as SQIVND (reference sequence). V gave up 6 bases and J gave up 5 bases, with 19 bases separating them. The CDR3 totals 15 residues.

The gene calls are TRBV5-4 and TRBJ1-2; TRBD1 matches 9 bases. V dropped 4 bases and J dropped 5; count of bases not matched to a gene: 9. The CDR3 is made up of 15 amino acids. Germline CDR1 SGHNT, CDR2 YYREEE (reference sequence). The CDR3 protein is CASSGEQGAGYGYTF. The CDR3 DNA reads TGTGCCAGCAGCGGGGAACAGGGGGCGGGTTATGGCTACACCTTC.

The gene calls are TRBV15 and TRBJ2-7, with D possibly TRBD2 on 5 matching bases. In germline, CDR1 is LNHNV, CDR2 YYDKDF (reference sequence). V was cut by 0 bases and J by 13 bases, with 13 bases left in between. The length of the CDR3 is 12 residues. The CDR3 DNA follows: TGTGCCACCAGCAGAGATAGTAATAGCGTATACTTC. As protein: CATSRDSNSVYF.

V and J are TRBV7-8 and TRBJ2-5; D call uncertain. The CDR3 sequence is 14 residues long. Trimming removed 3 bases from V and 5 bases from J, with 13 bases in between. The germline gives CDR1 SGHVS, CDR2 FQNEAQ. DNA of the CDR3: TGTGCCAGCAGCTTTCTTTTTTCGGAGGAGACCCAGTACTTC. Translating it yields CASSFLFSEETQYF.

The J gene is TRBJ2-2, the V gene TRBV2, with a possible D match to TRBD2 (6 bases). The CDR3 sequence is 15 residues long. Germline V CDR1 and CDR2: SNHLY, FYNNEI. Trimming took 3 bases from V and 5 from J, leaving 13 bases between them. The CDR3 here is CASSDRRDPTGELFF. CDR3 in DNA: TGTGCCAGCAGTGATCGGCGGGACCCGACCGGGGAGCTGTTTTTT.

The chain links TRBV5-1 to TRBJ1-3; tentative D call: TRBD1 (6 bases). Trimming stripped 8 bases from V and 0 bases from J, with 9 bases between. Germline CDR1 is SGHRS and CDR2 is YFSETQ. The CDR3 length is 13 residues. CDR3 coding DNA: TGCGCCAGTTCACAGGGCTCTGGAAACACCATATATTTT. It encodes CASSQGSGNTIYF.

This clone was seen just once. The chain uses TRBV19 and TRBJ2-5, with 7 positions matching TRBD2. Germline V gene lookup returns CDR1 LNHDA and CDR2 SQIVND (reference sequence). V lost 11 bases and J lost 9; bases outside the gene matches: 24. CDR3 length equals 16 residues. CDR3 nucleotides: TGTGCCCTTTTGATCGTTTCAAATGGGTTGGGGGGGGCCCAGTACTTC. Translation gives CALLIVSNGLGGAQYF.

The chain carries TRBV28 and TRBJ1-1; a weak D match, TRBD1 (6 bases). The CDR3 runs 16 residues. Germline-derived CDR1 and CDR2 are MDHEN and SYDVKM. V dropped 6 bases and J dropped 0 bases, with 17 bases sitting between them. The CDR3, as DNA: TGTGCCAGCAGCCCCGATAGAGGACAGATGAACACTGAAGCTTTCTTT. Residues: CASSPDRGQMNTEAFF.

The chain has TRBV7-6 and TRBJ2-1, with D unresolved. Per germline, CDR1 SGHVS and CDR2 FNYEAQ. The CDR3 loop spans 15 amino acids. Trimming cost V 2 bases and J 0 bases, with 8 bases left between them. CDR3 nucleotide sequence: TGTGCCAGCAGCTTAAGTTACAGCTCCTACAATGAGCAGTTCTTC. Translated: CASSLSYSSYNEQFF.

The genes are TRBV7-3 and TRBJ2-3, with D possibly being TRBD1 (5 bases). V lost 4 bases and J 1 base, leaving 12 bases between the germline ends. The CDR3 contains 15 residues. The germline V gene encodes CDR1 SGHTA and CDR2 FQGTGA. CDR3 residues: CASSSGQIRTDTQYF. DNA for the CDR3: TGTGCCAGCAGCTCAGGACAAATACGCACAGATACGCAGTATTTT. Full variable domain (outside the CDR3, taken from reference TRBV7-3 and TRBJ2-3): GAGVSQTPSNKVTEKGKYVELRCDPISGHTALYWYRQSLGQGPEFLIYFQGTGAADDSGLPNDRFFAVRPEGSVSTLKIQRTERGDSAVYLCASSSGQIRTDTQYFGPGTRLTVL.

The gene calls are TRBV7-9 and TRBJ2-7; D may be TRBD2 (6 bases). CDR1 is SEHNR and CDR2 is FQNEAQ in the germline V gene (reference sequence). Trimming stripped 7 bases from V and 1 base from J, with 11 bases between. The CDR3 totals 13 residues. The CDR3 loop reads CASILGGSYEQYF. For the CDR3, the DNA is TGTGCCAGCATCCTTGGGGGGTCCTACGAGCAGTACTTC. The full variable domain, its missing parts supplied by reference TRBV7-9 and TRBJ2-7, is DTGVSQNPRHKITKRGQNVTFRCDPISEHNRLYWYRQTLGQGPEFLTYFQNEAQLEKSRLLSDRFSAERPKGSFSTLEIQRTEQGDSAMYLCASILGGSYEQYFGPGTRLTVT.

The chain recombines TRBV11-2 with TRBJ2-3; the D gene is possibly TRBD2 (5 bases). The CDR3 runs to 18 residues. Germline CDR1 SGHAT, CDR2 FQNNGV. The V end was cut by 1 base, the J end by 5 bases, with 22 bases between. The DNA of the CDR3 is TGTGCCAGCAGCTTAGGTGGTTGGCGGGTCGGCGGTGGAGATACGCAGTATTTT. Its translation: CASSLGGWRVGGGDTQYF. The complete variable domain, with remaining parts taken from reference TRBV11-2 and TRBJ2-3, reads EAGVAQSPRYKIIEKRQSVAFWCNPISGHATLYWYQQILGQGPKLLIQFQNNGVVDDSQLPKDRFSAERLKGVDSTLKIQPAKLEDSAVYLCASSLGGWRVGGGDTQYFGPGTRLTVL.

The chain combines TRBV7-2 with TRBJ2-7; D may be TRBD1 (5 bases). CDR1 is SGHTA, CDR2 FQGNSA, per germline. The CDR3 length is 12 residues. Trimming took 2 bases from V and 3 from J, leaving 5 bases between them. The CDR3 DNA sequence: TGTGCCAGCAGCTTAACAGGCTACGAGCAGTACTTC. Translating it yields CASSLTGYEQYF. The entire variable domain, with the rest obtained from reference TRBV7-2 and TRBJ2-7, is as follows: GAGVSQSPSNKVTEKGKDVELRCDPISGHTALYWYRQSLGQGLEFLIYFQGNSAPDKSGLPSDRFSAERTGGSVSTLTIQRTQQEDSAVYLCASSLTGYEQYFGPGTRLTVT.

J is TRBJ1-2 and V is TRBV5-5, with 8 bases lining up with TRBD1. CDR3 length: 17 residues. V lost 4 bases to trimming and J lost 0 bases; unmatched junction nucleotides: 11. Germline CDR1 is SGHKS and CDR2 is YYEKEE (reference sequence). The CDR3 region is CASSLSASTGANYGYTF. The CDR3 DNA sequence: TGTGCCAGCAGCCTATCAGCCTCGACAGGGGCTAACTATGGCTACACCTTC.

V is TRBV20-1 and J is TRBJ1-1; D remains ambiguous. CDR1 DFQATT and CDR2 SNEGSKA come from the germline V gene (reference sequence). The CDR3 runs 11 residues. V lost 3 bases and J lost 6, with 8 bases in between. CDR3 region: CSARLFAEAFF. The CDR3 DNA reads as TGCAGTGCTAGGTTATTCGCTGAAGCTTTCTTT.